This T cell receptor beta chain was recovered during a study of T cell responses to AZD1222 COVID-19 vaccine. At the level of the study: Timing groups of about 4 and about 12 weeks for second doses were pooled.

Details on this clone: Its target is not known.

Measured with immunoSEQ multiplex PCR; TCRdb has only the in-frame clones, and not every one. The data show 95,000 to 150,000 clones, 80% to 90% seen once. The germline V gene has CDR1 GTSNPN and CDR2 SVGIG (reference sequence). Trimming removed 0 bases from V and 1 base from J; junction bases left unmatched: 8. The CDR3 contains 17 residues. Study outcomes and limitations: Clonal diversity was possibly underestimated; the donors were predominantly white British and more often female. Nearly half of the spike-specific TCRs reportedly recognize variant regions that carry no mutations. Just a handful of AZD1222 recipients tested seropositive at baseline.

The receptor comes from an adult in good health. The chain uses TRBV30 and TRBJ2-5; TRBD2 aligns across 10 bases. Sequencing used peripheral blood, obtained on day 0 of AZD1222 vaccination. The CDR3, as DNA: TGTGCCTGGAGTGTGATAGCGGGGGGCCCCGCCCAAGAGACCCAGTACTTC. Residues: CAWSVIAGGPAQETQYF.